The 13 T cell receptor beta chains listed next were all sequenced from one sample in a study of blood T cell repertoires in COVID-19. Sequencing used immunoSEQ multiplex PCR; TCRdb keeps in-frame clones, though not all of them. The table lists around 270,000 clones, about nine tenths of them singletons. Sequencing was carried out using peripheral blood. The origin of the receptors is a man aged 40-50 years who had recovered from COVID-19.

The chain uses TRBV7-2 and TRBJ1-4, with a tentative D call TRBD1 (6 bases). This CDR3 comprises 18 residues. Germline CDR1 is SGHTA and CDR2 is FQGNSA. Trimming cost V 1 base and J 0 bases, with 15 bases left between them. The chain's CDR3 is CASSLVGRGPPTNEKLFF. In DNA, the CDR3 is TGTGCCAGCAGCTTAGTAGGCAGGGGCCCGCCAACTAATGAAAAACTGTTTTTT.

The CDR3 region is CASSQEGDEQYF. In DNA, the CDR3 is TGTGCCAGCAGCCAGGAGGGCGACGAGCAGTACTTC. The chain joins TRBV11-3 to TRBJ2-7, with D possibly TRBD2 on 6 matching bases. From germline, CDR1 is SGHNT and CDR2 YENEEA. Trimming stripped 5 bases from V and 5 bases from J, with 10 bases between. This CDR3 is 12 amino acids long.

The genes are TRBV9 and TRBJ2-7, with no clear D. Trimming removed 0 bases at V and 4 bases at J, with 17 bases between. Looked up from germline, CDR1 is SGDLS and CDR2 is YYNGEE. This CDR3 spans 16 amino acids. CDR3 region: CASSVDYHLPHYEQYF. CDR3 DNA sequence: TGTGCCAGCAGCGTAGACTACCACCTGCCCCATTACGAGCAGTACTTC.

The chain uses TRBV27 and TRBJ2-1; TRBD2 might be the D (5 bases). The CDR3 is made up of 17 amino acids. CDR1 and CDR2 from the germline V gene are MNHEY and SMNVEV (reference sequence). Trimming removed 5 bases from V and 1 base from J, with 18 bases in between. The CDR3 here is CASSPIQSGLSYNEQFF. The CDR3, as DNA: TGTGCCAGCAGTCCGATACAAAGCGGTCTTTCCTACAATGAGCAGTTCTTC.

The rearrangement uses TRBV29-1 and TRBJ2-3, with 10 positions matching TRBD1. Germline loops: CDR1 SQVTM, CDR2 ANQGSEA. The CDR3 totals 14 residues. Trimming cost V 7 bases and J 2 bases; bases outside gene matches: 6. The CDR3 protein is CSAEGQGVTDTQYF. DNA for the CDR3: TGCAGCGCCGAAGGACAGGGGGTCACAGATACGCAGTATTTT.

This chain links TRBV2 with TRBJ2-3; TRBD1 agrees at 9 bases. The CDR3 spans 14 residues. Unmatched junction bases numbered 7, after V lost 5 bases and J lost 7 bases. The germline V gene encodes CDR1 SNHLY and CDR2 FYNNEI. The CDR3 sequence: CASSPGTGSYTQYF. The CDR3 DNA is TGTGCCAGCAGTCCCGGGACAGGGTCATATACGCAGTATTTT.

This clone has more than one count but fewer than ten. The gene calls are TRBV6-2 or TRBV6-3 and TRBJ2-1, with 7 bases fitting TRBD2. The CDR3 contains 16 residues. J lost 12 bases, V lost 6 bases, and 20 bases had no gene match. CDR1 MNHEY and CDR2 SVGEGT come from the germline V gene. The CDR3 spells CASSPSPGLPTMPQFF. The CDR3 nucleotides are TGTGCCAGCAGCCCTTCCCCGGGACTACCCACAATGCCGCAGTTCTTC.

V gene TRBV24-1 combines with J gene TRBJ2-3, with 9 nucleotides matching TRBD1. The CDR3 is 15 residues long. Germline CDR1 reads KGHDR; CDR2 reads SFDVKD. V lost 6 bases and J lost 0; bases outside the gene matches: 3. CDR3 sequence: CATSRGQGSTDTQYF. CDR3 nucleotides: TGTGCCACCAGTCGAGGACAGGGGAGCACAGATACGCAGTATTTT.

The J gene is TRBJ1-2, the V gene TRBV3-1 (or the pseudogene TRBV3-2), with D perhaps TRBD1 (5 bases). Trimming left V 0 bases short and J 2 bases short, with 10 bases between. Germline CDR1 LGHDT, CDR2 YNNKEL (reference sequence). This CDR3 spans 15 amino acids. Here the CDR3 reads CASSQEHGQNYGYTF. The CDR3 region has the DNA TGTGCCAGCAGCCAAGAGCACGGACAAAACTATGGCTACACCTTC.

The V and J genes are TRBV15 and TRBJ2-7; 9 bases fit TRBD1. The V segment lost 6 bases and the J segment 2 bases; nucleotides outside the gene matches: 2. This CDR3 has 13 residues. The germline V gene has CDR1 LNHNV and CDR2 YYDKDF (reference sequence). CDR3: CATSGQGPYEQYF. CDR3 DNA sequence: TGTGCCACCAGTGGACAGGGGCCCTACGAGCAGTACTTC.

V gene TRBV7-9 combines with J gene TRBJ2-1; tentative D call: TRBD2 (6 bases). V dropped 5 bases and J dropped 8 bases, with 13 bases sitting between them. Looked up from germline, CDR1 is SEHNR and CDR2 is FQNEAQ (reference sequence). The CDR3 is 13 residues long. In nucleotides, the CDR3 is TGTGCCAGCAGCCCCCCGGGGGATGATGAGCAGTTCTTC. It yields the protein CASSPPGDDEQFF. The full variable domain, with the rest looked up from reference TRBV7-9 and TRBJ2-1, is DTGVSQNPRHKITKRGQNVTFRCDPISEHNRLYWYRQTLGQGPEFLTYFQNEAQLEKSRLLSDRFSAERPKGSFSTLEIQRTEQGDSAMYLCASSPPGDDEQFFGPGTRLTVL.

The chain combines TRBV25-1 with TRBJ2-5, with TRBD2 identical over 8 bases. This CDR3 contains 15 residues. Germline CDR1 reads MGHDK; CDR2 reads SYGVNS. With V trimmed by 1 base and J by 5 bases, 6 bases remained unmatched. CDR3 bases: TGTGCCAGCAGTGAATGGAACGGGGGGGCGGAGACCCAGTACTTC. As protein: CASSEWNGGAETQYF.

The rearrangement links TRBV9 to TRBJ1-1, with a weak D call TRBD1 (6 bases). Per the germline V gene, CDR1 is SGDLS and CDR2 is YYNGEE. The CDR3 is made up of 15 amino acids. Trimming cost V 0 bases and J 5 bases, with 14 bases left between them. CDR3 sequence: CASSVVGRGETEAFF. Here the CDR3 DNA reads TGTGCCAGCAGCGTAGTAGGCAGGGGCGAAACTGAAGCTTTCTTT.